The sequence of this TCR beta chain was determined in a study of T cell repertoires in cytomegalovirus infection (dated by TCRdb to between 2018 and 2021). Study-level background: Recently identified HLA-C-restricted CMV epitopes, whose presentation resists viral immunomodulation, were targeted by peptide stimulations together with well-studied HLA-B-restricted epitopes. Donor HLA type was relevant to the analysis, as public TCR beta signatures indicated carriage of CMV infection together with the matching HLA type. General conclusions and limits of the study: In the ex vivo response, HLA-C-restricted CMV-specific TCR beta clonotypes were dominant, and in two of eight donors the single most frequent clonotype came from this HLA-C-restricted group. In both this cohort and an independent roughly 400-donor cohort, the cumulative frequency of public TCR beta family members distinguished carriers of CMV infection plus the relevant HLA type.

The data were produced on an Illumina HiSeq 1500. TCRdb applied fastp at Q25 and MiXCR to the public reads, then kept only in-frame beta chains. Each record represents a unique CDR3 protein, reported with the most common genes and DNA among its rows. A total of around 100,000 distinct CDR3 sequences appear in this sample, around 40% of them only once. In total, the top ten clones hold approximately 69% of the sample. As concerns this clonotype: Its antigen specificity is not known. Base qualities were left out, and no much larger clone turns up one base away.

The germline V gene gives CDR1 as SQVTM and CDR2 as ANQGSEA. V is shortened by 4 bases, J by 1 base, and the region joining them spans 13 bases. Including cysteine and phenylalanine, the CDR3 has 14 amino acids. Of all the DNA, just the CDR3 is kept, 42 bases in frame from base 1. The sample's treatment or condition, from its label and the paper: in vitro stimulation with specific CMV peptide epitopes to enrich CMV-specific T cells. The source of this sequence is a human donor in good health (CMV status not recorded). Some clones in this sample may be carry-over from other donors' samples. The sample in question was CD8+ T cells from cultured PBMCs, obtained from culture after CMV antigen stimulation. The rearrangement combines TRBV29-1 with TRBJ1-1; a weak D assignment points to TRBD1 (5 bases agree). The CDR3 protein sequence reads: CSVGGTDPNTEAFF. The bases read TGCAGCGTTGGGGGGACGGACCCGAACACTGAAGCTTTCTTT.